The 9 T cell receptor beta chains listed next were all sequenced from one sample in a study of blood T cells in healthy people across ages. With a J-beta primer mix and a sample-barcoded 5' primer, a second PCR ran roughly 7 to 11 cycles. A single record per CDR3 protein comes from TCRdb applying MiXCR to the 5' RACE reads. The repertoire includes 780,000 or so distinct CDR3 sequences, 45% to 70% of them detected once, and 20% to 30% sits in the top ten. The sequenced sample was blood. These receptors originate from a man between 40 and 49 years old in good health.

This clonotype has a single count. This rearrangement joins TRBV11-1 to TRBJ2-5, with TRBD1 matching 7 bases. CDR3 size: 16 residues. V trimming: 6 bases; J trimming: 0 bases; junction bases outside the gene matches: 10. The germline V gene has CDR1 SGHAT and CDR2 FQDESV (reference sequence). The CDR3 nucleotides read TGTGCCAGCAGTAAAAATGGGGACAGAGACCAAGAGACCCAGTACTTC. The encoded protein is CASSKNGDRDQETQYF.

This clonotype was seen only once. The V and J genes are TRBV4-3 and TRBJ2-1; maybe TRBD2 (5 bases). The germline V and J ends were trimmed by 0 bases and 9 bases, with 12 bases remaining between them. Germline CDR1 and CDR2: LGHNA and YSLEER. This CDR3 region has 14 residues. In DNA form, the CDR3 reads TGCGCCAGCAGCCAAGAGCTCGACTACGGTGAGCAGTTCTTC. It specifies CASSQELDYGEQFF.

Only one count was recorded for this clonotype. One end of the junction does not line up with germline, which may come from a read error. The genes are TRBV4-2 and TRBJ2-1, with a possible D match to TRBD2 (6 bases). CDR1 is LGHNA and CDR2 is YNFKEQ in the germline V gene. The CDR3 has 15 amino acids. The CDR3 spells CGSSQGAGSYNEQFF. Written as DNA, the CDR3 is TGTGGCAGCAGCCAAGGGGCGGGGTCCTACAATGAGCAGTTCTTC.

The J gene is TRBJ2-7, the V gene TRBV7-9; D is unresolved. The J call may be wrong; the DNA end is better matched by TRBJ2-5. CDR1 SEHNR and CDR2 FQNEAQ come from the germline V gene (reference sequence). CDR3 size: 11 residues. In DNA form, the CDR3 reads TGTGCCAGCAGGAAACAAGAGACCCAGTACTTC. Translation gives CASRKQETQYF.

This clonotype was detected a few times. This sequence joins TRBV7-9 and TRBJ2-1; D is possibly TRBD1 (6 bases). V was trimmed by 4 bases and J by 0 bases, leaving 19 bases between them. The CDR3 spans 18 residues. Per germline, CDR1 SEHNR and CDR2 FQNEAQ (reference sequence). In DNA, the CDR3 is TGTGCCAGCAGCTCCCTCTCAGGGGCCTTTCTCTCCTACAATGAGCAGTTCTTC. This gives the protein CASSSLSGAFLSYNEQFF.

The genes are TRBV3-1 and TRBJ2-5; no clear D gene. The V end lost 4 bases, the J end lost 5 bases, and 11 bases lay between the germline ends. CDR3 length equals 13 residues. The germline gives CDR1 LGHDT, CDR2 YNNKEL (reference sequence). The CDR3 sequence: CASSPSVSETQYF. As DNA, the CDR3 is TGTGCCAGCAGCCCCTCAGTCAGTGAGACCCAGTACTTC.

The chain couples TRBV6-2 or TRBV6-3 to TRBJ1-5; TRBD1 might be the D (5 bases). V dropped 5 bases and J dropped 0 bases, with 17 bases sitting between them. Germline V gene lookup returns CDR1 MNHEY and CDR2 SVGEGT. The CDR3 totals 17 residues. CDR3: CASSKGALGFSNQPQHF. DNA for the CDR3: TGTGCCAGCAGTAAAGGGGCTCTGGGGTTTAGCAATCAGCCCCAGCATTTT.

The rearrangement uses TRBV2 and TRBJ2-3; D might be TRBD1 (6 bases). Germline V lookup: CDR1 SNHLY, CDR2 FYNNEI. The CDR3 is 11 amino acids. V was clipped by 10 bases and J by 5 bases, with 10 bases between them. The CDR3 reads CATTRGDTQYF. The CDR3 coding sequence is TGTGCCACCACCAGGGGAGATACGCAGTATTTT.

The V gene is TRBV24-1, the J gene TRBJ2-5; D possibly corresponds to TRBD1 (6 bases). Per the germline V gene, CDR1 is KGHDR and CDR2 is SFDVKD. This CDR3 region has 16 residues. V lost 4 bases and J 2 bases, leaving 16 bases between the germline ends. CDR3 coding DNA: TGTGCCACCAGTGACCCGGGGAGAGACAGGCAAGAGACCCAGTACTTC. This encodes CATSDPGRDRQETQYF.